These T cell receptor beta chains were read from a single sample in a study of long-term antiretroviral therapy in people with HIV. TCRdb's copy holds only in-frame clones and misses some; the assay was immunoSEQ multiplex PCR. The sample shows over 20,000 clones, 65% to 85% of them seen only once. The sample was unsorted PBMCs, taken 3 years after starting antiretroviral therapy. These receptors were taken from a man between 18 and 29 years old with HIV. Both conserved end residues are part of each CDR3. D genes are given only for firm matches. The size field is filled for only some rows; it gives once, few, many or a size class.

clone size: -
V gene: TRBV29-1
D gene: TRBD2
J gene: TRBJ2-1
CDR3 protein: CSGSGGSYNEQFF
CDR3 DNA: TGCAGCGGGAGCGGGGGGTCCTACAATGAGCAGTTCTTC

clone size: -
V gene: TRBV4-1
D gene: TRBD1
J gene: TRBJ1-4
CDR3 protein: CASSHVQGAAVEKLFF
CDR3 DNA: TGCGCCAGCAGCCACGTTCAGGGGGCGGCGGTTGAAAAACTGTTTTTT

clone size: -
V gene: TRBV18
D gene: -
J gene: TRBJ1-4
CDR3 protein: CASSPPSEKLFF
CDR3 DNA: TGTGCCAGCTCACCACCGTCTGAAAAACTGTTTTTT

clone size: once
V gene: TRBV19
D gene: TRBD2
J gene: TRBJ2-1
CDR3 protein: CASRGGFFYEQFF
CDR3 DNA: TGTGCCAGTAGGGGGGGGTTTTTTTATGAGCAGTTCTTC

clone size: -
V gene: TRBV7-3
D gene: TRBD1
J gene: TRBJ2-3
CDR3 protein: CASSSITGAGDTQYF
CDR3 DNA: TGTGCCAGCAGCTCAATTACAGGGGCAGGAGATACGCAGTATTTT

clone size: -
V gene: TRBV13
D gene: -
J gene: TRBJ2-4
CDR3 protein: CASSLGSARNIQYF
CDR3 DNA: TGTGCCAGCAGCTTAGGCTCAGCACGGAACATTCAGTACTTC

clone size: -
V gene: TRBV9
D gene: -
J gene: TRBJ2-1
CDR3 protein: CASSVSGNTYNEQFF
CDR3 DNA: TGTGCCAGCAGCGTTTCAGGGAACACCTACAATGAGCAGTTCTTC

clone size: -
V gene: TRBV20-1
D gene: -
J gene: TRBJ2-1
CDR3 protein: CSARGRDEQFF
CDR3 DNA: TGCAGTGCTAGAGGTAGGGATGAGCAGTTCTTC

clone size: few
V gene: TRBV10-1
D gene: TRBD1
J gene: TRBJ2-2
CDR3 protein: CASSDRGRTGELFF
CDR3 DNA: TGCGCCAGCAGTGACAGGGGGCGAACCGGGGAGCTGTTTTTT

clone size: -
V gene: TRBV7-9
D gene: TRBD1
J gene: TRBJ2-1
CDR3 protein: CASSLQDRGYEQFF
CDR3 DNA: TGTGCCAGCAGCCTACAGGACAGGGGTTATGAGCAGTTCTTC

clone size: -
V gene: TRBV5-8
D gene: TRBD2
J gene: TRBJ2-7
CDR3 protein: CASSLVASGGFYEQYF
CDR3 DNA: TGTGCCAGCAGCTTGGTCGCTAGCGGGGGGTTTTACGAGCAGTACTTC

clone size: -
V gene: TRBV7-2
D gene: -
J gene: TRBJ2-5
CDR3 protein: CASSLVRAGQETQYF
CDR3 DNA: TGTGCCAGCAGCCTGGTTAGGGCAGGGCAAGAGACCCAGTACTTC

clone size: -
V gene: TRBV18
D gene: -
J gene: TRBJ1-1
CDR3 protein: CASSPGGKEAFF
CDR3 DNA: TGTGCCAGCTCACCAGGCGGGAAGGAAGCTTTCTTT

clone size: -
V gene: TRBV5-1
D gene: TRBD1
J gene: TRBJ1-3
CDR3 protein: CASSLTGDGGNTIYF
CDR3 DNA: TGCGCCAGCAGCTTGACAGGGGACGGCGGAAACACCATATATTTT

clone size: -
V gene: TRBV10-1
D gene: TRBD1
J gene: TRBJ1-4
CDR3 protein: CASSIGQGTTNEKLFF
CDR3 DNA: TGCGCCAGCAGTATTGGACAGGGAACAACTAATGAAAAACTGTTTTTT

clone size: few
V gene: TRBV7-8
D gene: TRBD1
J gene: TRBJ2-5
CDR3 protein: CASSLIPDRGRETQYF
CDR3 DNA: TGTGCCAGCAGCCTCATACCCGACAGGGGTCGGGAGACCCAGTACTTC

clone size: -
V gene: TRBV7-6
D gene: -
J gene: TRBJ1-2
CDR3 protein: CASSSQAGSVIYGYTF
CDR3 DNA: TGTGCCAGCAGCTCTCAAGCCGGGTCGGTCATCTATGGCTACACCTTC

clone size: -
V gene: TRBV7-9
D gene: -
J gene: TRBJ2-1
CDR3 protein: CASSLGSYNEQFF
CDR3 DNA: TGTGCCAGCAGCTTAGGCAGTTACAATGAGCAGTTCTTC

clone size: -
V gene: TRBV7-6
D gene: -
J gene: TRBJ2-1
CDR3 protein: CASSFRSSYNEQFF
CDR3 DNA: TGTGCCAGCAGCTTTCGGAGCTCCTACAATGAGCAGTTCTTC

clone size: -
V gene: TRBV6-1
D gene: -
J gene: TRBJ1-6
CDR3 protein: CATGWDLDNSPLHF
CDR3 DNA: TGTGCCACGGGTTGGGACCTCGATAATTCACCCCTCCACTTT

clone size: -
V gene: TRBV28
D gene: -
J gene: TRBJ1-1
CDR3 protein: CASSFQVRDTEAFF
CDR3 DNA: TGTGCCAGCAGTTTTCAGGTGAGGGACACTGAAGCTTTCTTT

clone size: -
V gene: TRBV4-1
D gene: -
J gene: TRBJ2-1
CDR3 protein: CASSQDHRGGNEQFF
CDR3 DNA: TGCGCCAGCAGCCAAGACCATAGGGGAGGCAATGAGCAGTTCTTC

clone size: -
V gene: TRBV13
D gene: TRBD2
J gene: TRBJ2-1
CDR3 protein: CASSLAASGGNEQFF
CDR3 DNA: TGTGCCAGCAGCTTAGCAGCTAGCGGGGGGAATGAGCAGTTCTTC

clone size: -
V gene: TRBV18
D gene: -
J gene: TRBJ2-3
CDR3 protein: CASSEELPSTDTQYF
CDR3 DNA: TGTGCCAGCTCAGAGGAACTCCCTAGCACAGATACGCAGTATTTT

clone size: once
V gene: TRBV9
D gene: -
J gene: TRBJ2-3
CDR3 protein: CASSVAGGQGDTQYF
CDR3 DNA: TGTGCCAGCAGCGTAGCCGGGGGCCAGGGAGATACGCAGTATTTT

clone size: -
V gene: TRBV7-9
D gene: TRBD1
J gene: TRBJ1-1
CDR3 protein: CASSFTGDQEAFF
CDR3 DNA: TGTGCCAGCAGTTTTACAGGGGATCAGGAGGCTTTCTTT

clone size: -
V gene: TRBV5-8
D gene: -
J gene: TRBJ2-3
CDR3 protein: CASSLGGSSTDTQYF
CDR3 DNA: TGTGCCAGCAGCTTGGGGGGTTCTAGCACAGATACGCAGTATTTT

clone size: -
V gene: TRBV19
D gene: -
J gene: TRBJ1-1
CDR3 protein: CASSIAAGSNTEAFF
CDR3 DNA: TGTGCCAGTAGTATAGCGGCAGGATCGAACACTGAAGCTTTCTTT

clone size: -
V gene: TRBV7-9
D gene: -
J gene: TRBJ1-1
CDR3 protein: CASNAALKNTEAFF
CDR3 DNA: TGTGCCAGCAACGCCGCCCTTAAGAACACTGAAGCTTTCTTT

clone size: -
V gene: TRBV7-2
D gene: -
J gene: TRBJ2-2
CDR3 protein: CASSYRDFTGELFF
CDR3 DNA: TGTGCCAGCAGCTACCGGGACTTCACCGGGGAGCTGTTTTTT

clone size: -
V gene: TRBV6-1
D gene: -
J gene: TRBJ2-2
CDR3 protein: CASSDLNAGELFF
CDR3 DNA: TGTGCCAGCAGCGACTTAAACGCCGGGGAGCTGTTTTTT

clone size: few
V gene: TRBV16
D gene: TRBD2
J gene: TRBJ2-7
CDR3 protein: CASSQWGRGHEQYF
CDR3 DNA: TGTGCCAGCAGCCAATGGGGGAGGGGCCACGAGCAGTACTTC

clone size: -
V gene: TRBV28
D gene: -
J gene: TRBJ1-1
CDR3 protein: CASSLAWKDTEAFF
CDR3 DNA: TGTGCCAGCAGTTTAGCGTGGAAAGACACTGAAGCTTTCTTT

clone size: -
V gene: TRBV7-9
D gene: -
J gene: TRBJ2-1
CDR3 protein: CASSLRVVNEQFF
CDR3 DNA: TGTGCCAGCAGCTTAAGGGTTGTCAATGAGCAGTTCTTC

clone size: -
V gene: TRBV6-1
D gene: -
J gene: TRBJ1-1
CDR3 protein: CASKVNTEAFF
CDR3 DNA: TGTGCCAGCAAAGTGAACACTGAAGCTTTCTTT

clone size: -
V gene: TRBV28
D gene: TRBD1
J gene: TRBJ2-5
CDR3 protein: CASTFQGVRETQYF
CDR3 DNA: TGTGCCAGCACCTTCCAGGGGGTAAGAGAGACCCAGTACTTC

clone size: -
V gene: TRBV10-2
D gene: -
J gene: TRBJ2-7
CDR3 protein: CASSSGPAGEQYF
CDR3 DNA: TGCGCCAGCAGTAGCGGGCCCGCCGGGGAGCAGTACTTC

clone size: -
V gene: TRBV7-3
D gene: TRBD2
J gene: TRBJ2-1
CDR3 protein: CASSWGGGAFEQFF
CDR3 DNA: TGTGCCAGCAGCTGGGGCGGGGGGGCTTTTGAGCAGTTCTTC

clone size: -
V gene: TRBV11-2
D gene: TRBD2
J gene: TRBJ2-1
CDR3 protein: CASSLVGGDEQFF
CDR3 DNA: TGTGCCAGCAGCTTAGTCGGGGGGGATGAGCAGTTCTTC

clone size: -
V gene: TRBV6-5
D gene: -
J gene: TRBJ2-7
CDR3 protein: CASRGLSYEQYF
CDR3 DNA: TGTGCCTCCAGGGGCCTCTCCTACGAGCAGTACTTC

clone size: -
V gene: TRBV28
D gene: -
J gene: TRBJ1-6
CDR3 protein: CASRLGVNSPLHF
CDR3 DNA: TGTGCCAGCAGGTTAGGGGTTAATTCACCCCTCCACTTT

clone size: -
V gene: TRBV29-1
D gene: -
J gene: TRBJ1-1
CDR3 protein: CSVYHATEAFF
CDR3 DNA: TGCAGCGTTTACCATGCCACTGAAGCTTTCTTT

clone size: few
V gene: TRBV6-4
D gene: TRBD1
J gene: TRBJ1-5
CDR3 protein: CASSPTGEQPQHF
CDR3 DNA: TGTGCCAGCAGCCCGACAGGGGAACAGCCCCAGCATTTT

clone size: -
V gene: TRBV18
D gene: -
J gene: TRBJ2-5
CDR3 protein: CASFHARGELETQYF
CDR3 DNA: TGTGCCAGCTTTCACGCACGGGGCGAACTCGAGACCCAGTACTTC